The sequence of this T cell receptor beta chain was determined in a study of PD-1 blockade in classical Hodgkin lymphoma. Points from the study as a whole: Newly diagnosed patients had diversity similar to the baseline diversity of complete responders.

The CDR3 has 13 residues. The V gene's germline CDR1 is SGDLS and CDR2 YYNGEE. V lost 2 bases and J 1 base, leaving 6 bases between the germline ends. As concerns this clone: The antigen is undetermined.

Time point described: cycle 4 day 1 (C4D1), after less than 7 weeks of nivolumab. There was relapse after autologous stem cell transplantation in every patient, and there was variation in brentuximab vedotin exposure. Profiled with immunoSEQ multiplex PCR; TCRdb holds only in-frame clones, not every one. The data hold roughly 64,000 clones, with around nine tenths observed a single time. The sequence came from a human donor with classical Hodgkin lymphoma. The sequenced sample was peripheral blood mononuclear cells (PBMCs), obtained before the fourth cycle of nivolumab. The J gene is TRBJ1-1, the V gene TRBV9, with D unclear. CDR3: CASSVRGNTEAFF. The CDR3 nucleotides read TGTGCCAGCAGCGTCCGGGGGAACACTGAAGCTTTCTTT.